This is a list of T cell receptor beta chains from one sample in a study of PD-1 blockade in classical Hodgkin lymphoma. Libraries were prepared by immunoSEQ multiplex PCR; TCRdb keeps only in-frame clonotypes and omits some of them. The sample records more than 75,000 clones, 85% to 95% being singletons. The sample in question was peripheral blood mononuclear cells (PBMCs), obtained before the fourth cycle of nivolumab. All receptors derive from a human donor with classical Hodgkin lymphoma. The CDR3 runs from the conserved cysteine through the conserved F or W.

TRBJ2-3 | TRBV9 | CASSSRADTQYF
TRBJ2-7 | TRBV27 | CASSGQLSSYEQYF
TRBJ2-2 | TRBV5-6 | CASSLGTGRHGELFF
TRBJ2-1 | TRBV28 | CASSPMLGDSRMGEQFF
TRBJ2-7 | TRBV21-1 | CASSPNSYEQYF
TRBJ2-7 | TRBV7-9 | CASSLMSTGFGDEQYF
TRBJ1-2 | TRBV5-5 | CASSFRQWDGYTF
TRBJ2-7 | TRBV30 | CAWSFGTAEWGGQYF
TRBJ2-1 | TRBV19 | CASSTRTSPSSYNEQFF
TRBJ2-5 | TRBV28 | CASSLGTGRVQETQYF
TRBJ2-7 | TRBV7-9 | CASSLERTGLLYEQYF
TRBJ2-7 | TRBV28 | CASSLSGVPYEQYF
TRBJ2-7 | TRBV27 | CASSLSRGRPYYEQYF
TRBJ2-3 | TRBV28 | CASSLKKWAVQITDTQYF
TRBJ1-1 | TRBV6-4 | CASSRTGIRGEAFF